This TCR beta chain was obtained from a study of blood T cell repertoires in COVID-19. Across the whole study: Sites across the United States, Italy and Spain contributed samples from acute and convalescent COVID-19.

Trimming cost V 3 bases and J 2 bases, with 8 bases left between them. The CDR3 loop spans 14 amino acids. Germline assignment: CDR1 LGHNA and CDR2 YNFKEQ. The authors' processing: Scientists estimated how many nucleated cells there were by amplifying reference gene primers. Method: immunoSEQ multiplex PCR; TCRdb's copy keeps in-frame clones and lacks some. D and trimming were read from the DNA, whereas the V and J calls and clone size are those reported in that table. This sample has tens of thousands of clones, with approximately 80% found just once. This sequence originates from an older woman with acute or convalescent COVID-19. The sample comprised peripheral blood. The V gene is TRBV4-2, the J gene TRBJ1-3; TRBD1 might be the D (5 bases). The CDR3 sequence is CASSQGPPGNTIYF. In DNA, the CDR3 is TGTGCCAGCAGCCAGGGGCCACCTGGAAACACCATATATTTT.